Listed below are T cell receptor beta chains from one sample, sequenced in a study of long-term antiretroviral therapy in people with HIV. The table came from immunoSEQ multiplex PCR; TCRdb's copy has only in-frame clones and leaves some out. In the table there are 20,000 or so clones, 86% of which are singletons. This sample comprised unsorted PBMCs, obtained 0.5 years after starting antiretroviral therapy. The receptors come from a man aged 40-55 years with HIV. CDR3s include the opening cysteine and the closing phenylalanine or tryptophan. D genes are given only for firm matches. Clone size is stated in some rows and not others, as once, few, many or a class when expanded.

>NA|15|NA|TRBV28|TRBJ2-7
CATAPPRQDSYEQYF
TGTGCCACCGCCCCCCCGAGACAGGACTCCTACGAGCAGTACTTC
>NA|14|TRBD2|TRBV4-3|TRBJ2-1
CASSQGVAGVEQFF
TGCGCCAGCAGCCAGGGAGTAGCGGGAGTTGAGCAGTTCTTC
>NA|13|TRBD1|TRBV7-8|TRBJ1-1
CASSPDRDTEAFF
TGTGCCAGCAGCCCCGACAGGGACACTGAAGCTTTCTTT
>once|14|NA|TRBV5-6|TRBJ1-1
CASSPAGGNTEAFF
TGTGCCAGCAGCCCCGCGGGGGGAAACACTGAAGCTTTCTTT
>NA|13|TRBD1|TRBV29-1|TRBJ1-1
CSVRTGPNTEAFF
TGCAGCGTCCGGACAGGCCCGAACACTGAAGCTTTCTTT
>NA|13|NA|TRBV7-9|TRBJ1-4
CASSFGGQSELFF
TGTGCCAGCAGCTTCGGGGGGCAGTCGGAACTGTTTTTT
>NA|15|NA|TRBV11-2|TRBJ2-1
CASSAEGNSYNEQFF
TGTGCCAGCAGCGCCGAGGGGAACTCCTACAATGAGCAGTTCTTC
>once|20|NA|TRBV4-3|TRBJ2-6
CASSQDRVTPWSSGANVLTF
TGCGCCAGCAGCCAAGATCGGGTAACTCCTTGGAGCTCTGGGGCCAACGTCCTGACTTTC
>NA|17|TRBD1|TRBV12-5|TRBJ2-2
CASGLVPPGQGSGELFF
TGTGCTAGTGGTTTGGTTCCCCCAGGACAGGGGAGCGGGGAGCTGTTTTTT
>NA|15|TRBD1|TRBV27|TRBJ1-6
CASSDQDREYSPLHF
TGTGCCAGCAGTGATCAGGACAGGGAGTATTCACCCCTCCACTTT
>NA|13|NA|TRBV23-1|TRBJ1-2
CASSQSGVYGYTF
TGCGCCAGCAGTCAATCTGGGGTTTATGGCTACACCTTC
>few|12|NA|TRBV5-8|TRBJ1-5
CASSLDVQPQHF
TGTGCCAGCAGCTTGGATGTTCAGCCCCAGCATTTT
>NA|13|NA|TRBV4-1|TRBJ2-3
CASSQDKLATQYF
TGCGCCAGCAGCCAAGATAAGCTGGCTACGCAGTATTTT
>NA|15|NA|TRBV11-2|TRBJ2-7
CASSSNSGKIYEQYF
TGTGCCAGCAGCTCCAATAGTGGGAAGATCTACGAGCAGTACTTC
>NA|15|NA|TRBV7-9|TRBJ1-2
CASYGSKAGVYGYTF
TGTGCCAGCTACGGTTCTAAGGCCGGGGTTTATGGCTACACCTTC
>NA|16|NA|TRBV7-3|TRBJ2-1
CASSLMVADSYNEQFF
TGTGCCAGCAGCTTAATGGTAGCCGACAGTTACAATGAGCAGTTCTTC
>NA|12|NA|TRBV5-4|TRBJ2-3
CASSRSTDTQYF
TGTGCCAGCAGCCGTAGCACAGATACGCAGTATTTT
>NA|14|TRBD1|TRBV28|TRBJ1-2
CASSPPGQGYGYTF
TGTGCCAGCAGCCCACCTGGACAGGGCTATGGCTACACCTTC
>NA|17|NA|TRBV7-9|TRBJ2-7
CASSHVGSGYSSYEQYF
TGTGCCAGCAGCCACGTCGGGTCGGGATATAGCTCCTACGAGCAGTACTTC
>few|14|NA|TRBV6-5|TRBJ1-5
CASTPPGSNQPQHF
TGTGCCAGCACCCCACCTGGGAGCAATCAGCCCCAGCATTTT
>NA|15|TRBD1|TRBV5-6|TRBJ1-5
CASSAKDRGFQPQHF
TGTGCCAGCAGCGCCAAGGACAGGGGATTTCAGCCCCAGCATTTT
>NA|14|NA|TRBV11-2|TRBJ1-1
CASSLKRENTEAFF
TGTGCCAGCAGCTTAAAACGGGAGAACACTGAAGCTTTCTTT
>NA|13|NA|TRBV6-6|TRBJ2-7
CASEGQTYERQYF
TGTGCCTCCGAAGGACAGACCTACGAGCGGCAGTACTTC
>NA|15|NA|TRBV4-1|TRBJ1-2
CASSQEGHVYYGYTF
TGCGCCAGCAGCCAAGAGGGGCACGTATACTATGGCTACACCTTC